Reported below is one T cell receptor beta chain. 13 Jbeta primers and 60 Vbeta primers were used for the PCR. TCRdb keeps only in-frame clones here, not all; method: immunoSEQ multiplex PCR. This sample has 150,000 to 200,000 clones, with 82% found just once. CDR3 size: 14 residues. With 5 bases removed from V and 0 bases from J, the gap between germline ends came to 8 bases. Germline V gene lookup returns CDR1 SGDLS and CDR2 YYNGEE. The data belong to a study of cytomegalovirus exposure and HLA in healthy donors. The material sequenced was PBMCs. The clonotype originates from a girl between 5 and 17 years old in good health and CMV-seropositive. V usage is TRBV9 and J usage is TRBJ2-2; maybe TRBD2 (5 bases). For the CDR3, the DNA is TGTGCCAGCAGGACGGGGACGAACACCGGGGAGCTGTTTTTT. Amino acid sequence: CASRTGTNTGELFF.